This passage covers 32 T cell receptor beta chains from one sample sequenced in a study of blood T cell repertoires in COVID-19. The repertoire was sequenced with immunoSEQ multiplex PCR; TCRdb's copy has only in-frame clones and lacks some. The table lists tens of thousands of clones, 70% to 90% of them singletons. The material sequenced was peripheral blood. The receptors originated from a human donor in a cohort sampled during active COVID-19.

The V call is TRBV7-8, the J call TRBJ2-1, with TRBD2 matching over 15 bases. Looked up from germline, CDR1 is SGHVS and CDR2 is FQNEAQ. The CDR3 runs to 15 residues. J gave up 9 bases and V 4 bases, and 4 bases lay outside the gene matches. The CDR3 coding sequence is TGTGCCAGCAGCTCCGGGACTAGCGGGGGGAGTGAGCAGTTCTTC. Translation gives CASSSGTSGGSEQFF.

Only one count was recorded for this clone. V gene TRBV9 combines with J gene TRBJ2-1, with 7 bases identical to TRBD1. This CDR3 comprises 16 residues. With 0 bases clipped from V and 8 bases from J, the junction kept 11 bases outside the gene matches. The germline gives CDR1 SGDLS, CDR2 YYNGEE. CDR3 sequence reads: CASSVGVGGPRDEQFF. The CDR3 coding sequence is TGTGCCAGCAGCGTAGGTGTAGGGGGCCCCCGTGATGAGCAGTTCTTC.

This clone was seen once. This sequence joins TRBV7-6 and TRBJ2-3; the D gene is possibly TRBD1 (5 bases). Germline loops: CDR1 SGHVS, CDR2 FNYEAQ. This CDR3 has 16 amino acids. Trimming cost V 1 base and J 5 bases, with 16 bases left between them. This CDR3 reads CASSLVASGLKDTQYF. Here the CDR3 DNA reads TGTGCCAGCAGCTTAGTAGCTTCAGGGTTAAAAGATACGCAGTATTTT. Supplemented by reference TRBV7-6 and TRBJ2-3, the full variable domain reads GAGVSQSPRYKVTKRGQDVALRCDPISGHVSLYWYRQALGQGPEFLTYFNYEAQQDKSGLPNDRFSAERPEGSISTLTIQRTEQRDSAMYRCASSLVASGLKDTQYFGPGTRLTVL.

J is TRBJ1-1 and V is TRBV3-1 (or the pseudogene TRBV3-2); no definite D call. The CDR3 consists of 14 residues. The germline gives CDR1 LGHDT, CDR2 YNNKEL (reference sequence). Trimming cost V 3 bases and J 5 bases, with 13 bases left between them. The DNA of the CDR3 is TGTGCCAGCAGCCAGTACGAGGGTAGGACTGAAGCTTTCTTT. Translated: CASSQYEGRTEAFF.

The CDR3 spells CASSSTGTNEKLFF. The CDR3 DNA follows: TGTGCCAGCAGTTCGACAGGGACTAATGAAAAACTGTTTTTT. V and J are TRBV6-5 and TRBJ1-4; 7 positions agree with TRBD1. This CDR3 has 14 residues. J lost 2 bases, V lost 4 bases, and 1 base had no gene match. In germline, CDR1 is MNHEY, CDR2 SVGAGI.

This chain uses TRBV9 with TRBJ2-2; 11 bases are shared with TRBD2. V lost 0 bases to trimming and J lost 7 bases; unmatched junction nucleotides: 5. Germline CDR1 reads SGDLS; CDR2 reads YYNGEE. CDR3 length: 16 amino acids. The CDR3 reads CASSVEASGGFGELFF. The CDR3 DNA is TGTGCCAGCAGCGTAGAAGCTAGCGGGGGGTTCGGGGAGCTGTTTTTT.

About this clone: The junction differs from germline at one of its ends, possibly a read error. The chain is built from TRBV6-5 and TRBJ2-7, with 9 bases matching TRBD1. The CDR3 runs 16 residues. Germline V gene sequence: CDR1 MNHEY, CDR2 SVGAGI. The CDR3 region has the DNA TGTGCCAGCAGTCACTCCTCGGGGACAGGGACGTACGAGCAGTACTTC. It translates to CASSHSSGTGTYEQYF.

The CDR3 sequence is CASRLAGGPYGELFF. CDR3 sequence (DNA): TGTGCCAGTAGACTAGCGGGGGGGCCGTACGGGGAGCTGTTTTTT. This sequence joins TRBV19 and TRBJ2-2, with TRBD2 matching 13 bases. This CDR3 contains 15 residues. Germline V gene data show CDR1 as LNHDA and CDR2 as SQIVND (reference sequence). The J segment lost 7 bases and the V segment lost 6 bases, leaving 5 bases of the junction unmatched.

The chain carries TRBV6-1 and TRBJ2-3; 7 positions agree with TRBD1. The V and J ends lost 2 bases and 14 bases, in that order; junction bases with no gene match: 7. This CDR3 contains 12 residues. The V gene's germline CDR1 is MNHNS and CDR2 SASEGT. This CDR3 is CASSESRDSGYF. CDR3 sequence (DNA): TGTGCCAGCAGTGAAAGTCGGGACAGTGGGTATTTT.

V is TRBV12-2 and J is TRBJ2-2; the DNA was not used to check the table's D call, TRBD2. TRBV12-2 is labeled a pseudogene. The CDR3 sequence is 14 residues long. For the CDR3, the DNA is TGTGCACACAAAGCGGGGGGGCCCACCGGGGAGCTGTTTTTT. Its protein product is CAHKAGGPTGELFF.

The V and J genes are TRBV19 and TRBJ2-2; 10 bases line up with TRBD2. The CDR3 is 15 amino acids. The germline gives CDR1 LNHDA, CDR2 SQIVND (reference sequence). Losses at the gene ends were 9 bases for V and 7 bases for J; bases not matched to a gene: 11. The CDR3 protein is CASKPTSGVVGELFF. The CDR3 nucleotides read TGTGCCAGCAAGCCCACTAGCGGGGTAGTCGGGGAGCTGTTTTTT.

This clone was observed a single time. This sequence joins TRBV18 and TRBJ1-1; D remains unclear. Trimming removed 0 bases from V and 1 base from J, with 6 bases in between. The germline V gene encodes CDR1 KGHSH and CDR2 LQKENI. This CDR3 region has 14 residues. CDR3 protein: CASSPPIENTEAFF. CDR3 nucleotide sequence: TGTGCCAGCTCACCACCTATAGAGAACACTGAAGCTTTCTTT.

The V and J genes are TRBV28 and TRBJ1-4; D call uncertain. The CDR3 is 15 residues long. Germline values: CDR1 MDHEN, CDR2 SYDVKM. Trimming took 5 bases from V and 0 from J, leaving 10 bases between them. CDR3 residues: CASSTKGATNEKLFF. Written as DNA, the CDR3 is TGTGCCAGCAGTACCAAAGGAGCAACTAATGAAAAACTGTTTTTT.

The rearrangement links TRBV4-3 to TRBJ2-6, with D tentatively TRBD1 (5 bases). The CDR3 length is 15 residues. CDR1 is LGHNA, CDR2 YSLEER, per germline. V gave up 1 base and J gave up 2 bases, with 6 bases separating them. The CDR3 DNA reads TGCGCCAGCAGCCAAGGGGGCACTGGGGCCAACGTCCTGACTTTC. Translating it yields CASSQGGTGANVLTF.

This rearrangement joins TRBV4-3 to TRBJ1-2; 8 nucleotides agree with TRBD1. CDR3 length equals 15 residues. Trimming removed 0 bases from V and 5 bases from J; junction bases left unmatched: 5. CDR1 LGHNA and CDR2 YSLEER come from the germline V gene. In nucleotides, the CDR3 is TGCGCCAGCAGCCAAGATCGGGACAGGTATTATGGCTACACCTTC. This sequence encodes CASSQDRDRYYGYTF.

The chain carries TRBV18 and TRBJ1-1; D not resolved. V was clipped by 1 base and J by 6 bases, with 9 bases between them. The CDR3 extends over 13 amino acids. Looked up from germline, CDR1 is KGHSH and CDR2 is LQKENI. CDR3 sequence: CASSPLGSAEAFF. The CDR3 DNA follows: TGTGCCAGCTCACCACTCGGCAGCGCTGAAGCTTTCTTT.

This clone has a handful of counts. The rearrangement joins TRBV7-2 to TRBJ1-2, with D possibly TRBD1 on 5 matching bases. This CDR3 has 13 residues. Looked up from germline, CDR1 is SGHTA and CDR2 is FQGNSA. Between the trimmed V and J ends, which lost 5 bases and 4 bases, there was a span of 11 bases. CDR3 coding DNA: TGTGCCAGCAGCGTTCAGGGCTCCTATGGCTACACCTTC. Protein: CASSVQGSYGYTF.

For the CDR3, the DNA is TGTGCCAGCTCCTCGGGGGGGGGTGGCACAGATACGCAGTATTTT. Its translation is CASSSGGGGTDTQYF. V gene TRBV6-5 combines with J gene TRBJ2-3, with 8 nucleotides matching TRBD2. The CDR3 has 15 residues. CDR1 and CDR2 (germline): MNHEY, SVGAGI. V shed 8 bases and J 1 base; nucleotides not matched to a gene: 8.

The chain couples TRBV11-2 to TRBJ2-1, with TRBD2 matching over 14 bases. Unmatched junction bases numbered 4, after V lost 5 bases and J lost 7 bases. This CDR3 is 15 amino acids long. The germline V gene has CDR1 SGHAT and CDR2 FQNNGV. This CDR3 is CASSHRLAGGNEQFF. The CDR3 nucleotides read TGTGCCAGCAGCCATCGACTAGCGGGGGGGAATGAGCAGTTCTTC.

The J gene is TRBJ2-7, the V gene TRBV19, with D possibly matching TRBD1 (7 bases). V lost 5 bases, J lost 3 bases, and 17 bases lay in between. The CDR3 runs 15 residues. Per the germline V gene, CDR1 is LNHDA and CDR2 is SQIVND (reference sequence). The CDR3 is CASSGGRTGFYEQYF. Written as DNA, the CDR3 is TGTGCCAGTAGTGGGGGGCGGACAGGTTTCTACGAGCAGTACTTC. The full variable domain, in which reference TRBV19 and TRBJ2-7 provide the parts outside the CDR3, is DGGITQSPKYLFRKEGQNVTLSCEQNLNHDAMYWYRQDPGQGLRLIYYSQIVNDFQKGDIAEGYSVSREKKESFPLTVTSAQKNPTAFYLCASSGGRTGFYEQYFGPGTRLTVT.

CDR3 nucleotide sequence: TGTGCCAGCAGCTTAGCCGGGACAGGGGCTCAGCCCCAGCATTTT. This translates into CASSLAGTGAQPQHF. The V gene is TRBV5-5, the J gene TRBJ1-5, with 10 bases fitting TRBD1. Germline V lookup: CDR1 SGHKS, CDR2 YYEKEE (reference sequence). The CDR3 loop spans 15 amino acids. V was pared by 2 bases and J by 6 bases, with 5 bases of the junction left unmatched.

The chain couples TRBV3-1 (or the pseudogene TRBV3-2) to TRBJ2-1; 16 bases are a match to TRBD2. This CDR3 is 15 amino acids long. V lost 3 bases and J lost 8; bases outside the gene matches: 1. Germline V gene data show CDR1 as LGHDT and CDR2 as YNNKEL (reference sequence). CDR3 nucleotides: TGTGCCAGCAGCCAGGGACTAGCGGGGGGGGATGAGCAGTTCTTC. Translated, it gives CASSQGLAGGDEQFF.

J is TRBJ2-2 and V is TRBV7-2; D call uncertain. V lost 2 bases and J 6 bases, leaving 4 bases between the germline ends. Germline lookup yields CDR1 SGHTA and CDR2 FQGNSA. This CDR3 contains 12 residues. The CDR3 is CASSLYAGELFF. As DNA, the CDR3 is TGTGCCAGCAGCTTATATGCCGGGGAGCTGTTTTTT. Full variable domain (rest looked up from reference TRBV7-2 and TRBJ2-2): GAGVSQSPSNKVTEKGKDVELRCDPISGHTALYWYRQSLGQGLEFLIYFQGNSAPDKSGLPSDRFSAERTGGSVSTLTIQRTQQEDSAVYLCASSLYAGELFFGEGSRLTVL.

The rearrangement uses TRBV5-4 and TRBJ2-7; 8 bases align to TRBD2. V lost 3 bases and J lost 6; bases outside the gene matches: 11. CDR3 size: 15 residues. From germline, CDR1 is SGHNT and CDR2 YYREEE (reference sequence). CDR3 bases: TGTGCCAGCAGCTACGTAGGGACTAGGACCGCCGAGCAGTACTTC. It codes for CASSYVGTRTAEQYF.

The CDR3 reads CASSGGATGADEQYF. CDR3 nucleotide sequence: TGTGCCAGCAGCGGGGGGGCAACAGGGGCGGACGAGCAGTACTTC. The chain links TRBV9 to TRBJ2-7; the D gene is possibly TRBD1 (7 bases). Germline CDR1 is SGDLS and CDR2 is YYNGEE. V was trimmed by 3 bases and J by 5 bases, leaving 18 bases between them. The CDR3 has 15 residues. Full variable domain (rest looked up from reference TRBV9 and TRBJ2-7): DSGVTQTPKHLITATGQRVTLRCSPRSGDLSVYWYQQSLDQGLQFLIQYYNGEERAKGNILERFSAQQFPDLHSELNLSSLELGDSALYFCASSGGATGADEQYFGPGTRLTVT.

CDR3 nucleotides: TGTGCCACCAGTGTGGGGGCCGCAGAGACCCAGTACTTC. As protein: CATSVGAAETQYF. This chain connects TRBV24-1 to TRBJ2-5, with TRBD1 as a possible D gene (6 bases). The germline V and J ends were trimmed by 5 bases and 4 bases, with 10 bases remaining between them. This CDR3 region has 13 residues. CDR1 is KGHDR, CDR2 SFDVKD, per germline.

CDR3 protein: CASTVSGGGSYEQYF. DNA for the CDR3: TGTGCCAGCACCGTTAGCGGGGGAGGGTCCTACGAGCAGTACTTC. The chain links TRBV2 to TRBJ2-7; 9 bases are shared with TRBD2. The CDR3 is 15 residues long. Germline loops: CDR1 SNHLY, CDR2 FYNNEI. Trimming took 7 bases from V and 1 from J; bases not matched to a gene: 8.

The DNA of the CDR3 is TGTGCCAGCAGCCGCGTTAGCGGGGGGGAAACAGATACGCAGTATTTT. The encoded protein is CASSRVSGGETDTQYF. The chain joins TRBV7-9 to TRBJ2-3; 11 bases agree with TRBD2. The CDR3 contains 16 residues. Trimming cost V 5 bases and J 3 bases; bases outside gene matches: 7. Germline CDR1 reads SEHNR; CDR2 reads FQNEAQ (reference sequence).

This chain uses TRBV7-2 with TRBJ2-1; the match to TRBD2 covers 8 bases. The CDR3 spans 12 residues. CDR1 SGHTA and CDR2 FQGNSA come from the germline V gene. V lost 7 bases to trimming and J lost 8 bases; unmatched junction nucleotides: 4. CDR3 loop: CASTGGAYEQFF. CDR3 in DNA: TGTGCCAGCACGGGGGGGGCCTATGAGCAGTTCTTC. Full variable domain (missing parts from reference TRBV7-2 and TRBJ2-1): GAGVSQSPSNKVTEKGKDVELRCDPISGHTALYWYRQSLGQGLEFLIYFQGNSAPDKSGLPSDRFSAERTGGSVSTLTIQRTQQEDSAVYLCASTGGAYEQFFGPGTRLTVL.

The CDR3 here is CASSSKGPRGAGGAGNTEAFF. The CDR3 DNA follows: TGTGCCAGCAGCTCAAAAGGCCCCCGGGGGGCAGGGGGCGCGGGGAACACTGAAGCTTTCTTT. The gene calls are TRBV7-3 and TRBJ1-1; 8 nucleotides line up with TRBD1. From germline, CDR1 is SGHTA and CDR2 FQGTGA. After removal of 4 bases from V and 1 base from J, the junction contained 23 bases not matched to a gene. The length of the CDR3 is 21 residues.

This chain connects TRBV18 to TRBJ2-3; TRBD2 matches 8 bases. Trimming removed 6 bases from V and 6 bases from J; junction bases left unmatched: 8. This CDR3 is 14 amino acids long. CDR1 and CDR2 from the germline V gene are KGHSH and LQKENI. CDR3 nucleotide sequence: TGTGCCAGCTCTCGGGGGGGCCGGAGGGATACGCAGTATTTT. It encodes CASSRGGRRDTQYF. The full variable domain, its missing parts supplied by reference TRBV18 and TRBJ2-3, is NAGVMQNPRHLVRRRGQEARLRCSPMKGHSHVYWYRQLPEEGLKFMVYLQKENIIDESGMPKERFSAEFPKEGPSILRIQQVVRGDSAAYFCASSRGGRRDTQYFGPGTRLTVL.

The genes are TRBV6-6 and TRBJ1-2; the match to TRBD1 covers 7 bases. The CDR3 runs to 12 residues. V dropped 8 bases and J dropped 2; count of bases not matched to a gene: 2. Germline CDR1 MNHNY, CDR2 SVGAGI (reference sequence). The CDR3 loop is CASLQGNYGYTF. As DNA, the CDR3 is TGTGCCAGCCTACAGGGGAACTATGGCTACACCTTC.